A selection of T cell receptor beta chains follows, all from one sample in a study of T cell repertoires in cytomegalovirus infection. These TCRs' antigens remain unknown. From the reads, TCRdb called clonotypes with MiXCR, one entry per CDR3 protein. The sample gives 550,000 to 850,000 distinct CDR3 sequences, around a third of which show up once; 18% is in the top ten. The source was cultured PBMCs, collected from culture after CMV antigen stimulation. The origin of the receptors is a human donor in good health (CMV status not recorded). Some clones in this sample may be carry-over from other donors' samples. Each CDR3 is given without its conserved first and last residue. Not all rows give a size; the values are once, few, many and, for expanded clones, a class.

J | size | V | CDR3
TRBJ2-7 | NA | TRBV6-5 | ASSYSWLAGYEQY
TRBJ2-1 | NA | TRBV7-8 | ASSLAGGSGNYNEQF
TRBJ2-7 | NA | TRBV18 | ASSPWSGTYEQY
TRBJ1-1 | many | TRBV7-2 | ASSLAREPGTEAF
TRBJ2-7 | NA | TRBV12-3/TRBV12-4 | ASSRPGQGVYEQY
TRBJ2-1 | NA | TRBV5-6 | ASSPGTDNNEQF
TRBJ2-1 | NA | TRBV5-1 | ASTTEWGGDNEQF
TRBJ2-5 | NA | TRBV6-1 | ASSKDNNQETQY
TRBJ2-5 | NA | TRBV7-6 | ASSWGLAGTETQY
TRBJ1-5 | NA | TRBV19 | ASSGGRSNQPQH
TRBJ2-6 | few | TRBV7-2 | ASSLRPLVGAGANVLT
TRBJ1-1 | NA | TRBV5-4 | ASSTRTANTEAF
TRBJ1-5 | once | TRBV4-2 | ASSRDFFGQVFNQPQH
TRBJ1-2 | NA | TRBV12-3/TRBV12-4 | ASSLRGVLGYT